This entry describes one T cell receptor (beta chain). This clonotype was picked up many times. Its binding antigen is unknown. No qualities accompany the bases; no much larger clone lies one base away. Trimming takes 0 bases from V and 3 bases from J, and the germline ends sit 9 bases apart. The CDR3 spans 14 residues, from the cysteine through the phenylalanine. Of all the DNA, just the CDR3 is kept, 42 bases in frame from base 1. The germline V gene provides CDR1 ENHRY and CDR2 SYGVKD. The sample's time point label is to be understood as: newly diagnosed GD, antithyroid drugs for less than 3 months. For both TCR sequencing and RNA sequencing, RNA was extracted from PBMCs in TRIzol. Graves' disease was diagnosed according to American Thyroid Association guidelines. Recruitment of patients was carried out at an endocrinology department in Xi'an, China. Each patient gave around 9.2 milliliters of peripheral blood, collected in an EDTA anticoagulant tube. Ficoll Paque Plus density gradient separation was used to isolate PBMCs, and no further T cell sorting was performed. RNA quality was checked with an Agilent 2100 Bioanalyzer and agarose gel, and concentration with a NanoDrop 2000.

This sample was included in a study of regulatory T cells in long-lasting Graves disease (TCRdb year 2021). Background for the entire study: Newly diagnosed Graves' disease patients had taken antithyroid drugs for less than 3 months. Peripheral blood TCR sequencing and RNA sequencing compared persistent Graves' disease patients with newly diagnosed Graves' disease patients. A total of around 35 samples underwent TCR sequencing, from about 13 patients with persistent Graves' disease and roughly 20 patients with newly diagnosed Graves' disease. The study was registered as a clinical trial and conducted in China.

What the research found in general, with its limitations: More public clonotypes were shared among persistent patients (under 3,000) than among newly diagnosed patients (966). Lower TCR Shannon entropy and fewer highly expanded clones were observed in persistent Graves' disease patients than in newly diagnosed patients, which suggested clonal expansion. Preferential use of TRBV28, TRBJ1-2 and TRBJ2-5 was observed in persistent disease, whereas TRBV20-1 and TRBJ2-1 were favored in newly diagnosed disease. Because the primary lesion, thyroid tissue, could not be accessed, the study looked at peripheral blood alone. Sequencing and analysis were limited to the TCR beta chain. As a limitation, the authors acknowledged that the small sample size may reduce accuracy.

The method behind the library was multiplex PCR. Sequencing instrument: Illumina HiSeq 4000. TCR beta libraries were built with iRepertoire HTBI primers and Arm-PCR amplification of CDR3 regions. PCR products were gel purified before sequencing. The study's own analysis went as follows. Across samples, 60 to 70 TRBV and around 15 TRBJ segments were identified and used for gene usage analysis of CDR3 amino acid clonotypes. Filtered high-quality paired reads were merged into contigs using COPE and FqMerger. BLAST was used to align contigs to the IMGT TRBV, TRBD and TRBJ reference genes, and CDR3 was defined following IMGT. Any clonotype with a frequency above 0.1% was counted as a highly expanded clone. Repertoire diversity was measured by Shannon entropy, and V-J evenness by the Gini coefficient. Public clonotypes were defined as clonotypes shared by more than one individual. The public reads were reprocessed in TCRdb via fastp at Q25 and MiXCR, keeping in-frame beta chains. Rows matching on CDR3 protein sequence are summarized as one entry with the most common DNA and genes. The V and J calls come from TCRdb's annotation, not from the publication. The table for this sample lists 300,000 to 400,000 distinct CDR3 sequences; roughly 18% of them were counted only once. About two fifths of the sample lies in the top ten.

This sequence was found in a female donor with Graves disease. This chain joins TRBV10-3 to TRBJ2-7, with a tentative D gene TRBD1 over 6 matching bases. The sequenced sample was peripheral blood mononuclear cells (PBMCs), obtained at new diagnosis, from a patient treated with antithyroid drugs. CDR3 reads: CAISESTQGYEQYF. In nucleotide form, the sequence is TGTGCCATCAGTGAGTCGACACAGGGCTACGAGCAGTACTTC.